This entry lists 14 T cell receptor beta chains sequenced from one sample in a study of cytomegalovirus exposure and HLA in healthy donors. The PCR made use of 60 Vbeta and 13 Jbeta primers. Data came from immunoSEQ multiplex PCR; TCRdb stores just in-frame clones and leaves some out. There are approximately 160,000 clones in the sample; roughly four fifths occur only once, and 1.5% to 1.9% lies in the top ten. The material sequenced was PBMCs. These receptors all stem from a man aged 40-49 years in good health and CMV-seronegative.

This rearrangement joins TRBV5-1 to TRBJ1-4, with D perhaps TRBD1 (5 bases). The CDR3 loop spans 14 amino acids. V lost 0 bases to trimming and J lost 8 bases, with 11 bases between them. The germline V gene has CDR1 SGHRS and CDR2 YFSETQ. In nucleotides, the CDR3 is TGCGCCAGCAGCTTGGGGGGGGTAGGAGAAAAACTGTTTTTT. Encoded protein: CASSLGGVGEKLFF.

This chain uses TRBV19 with TRBJ2-7, with no clear D. Trimming stripped 5 bases from V and 4 bases from J, with 12 bases between. Germline-derived CDR1 and CDR2 are LNHDA and SQIVND (reference sequence). CDR3 length equals 13 residues. The CDR3 loop reads CASSSSLSYEQYF. For the CDR3, the DNA is TGTGCCAGTAGTTCCTCCCTCTCGTACGAGCAGTACTTC.

This sequence joins TRBV5-1 and TRBJ2-2, with D possibly TRBD2 on 6 matching bases. CDR1 and CDR2 from the germline V gene are SGHRS and YFSETQ. The CDR3 extends over 12 amino acids. V lost 7 bases and J 6 bases, leaving 10 bases between the germline ends. DNA for the CDR3: TGCGCCAGCGGAGGGGCGGCCGGGGAGCTGTTTTTT. Translating it yields CASGGAAGELFF.

The chain joins TRBV18 to TRBJ2-3; the match to TRBD2 covers 11 bases. V was clipped by 3 bases and J by 3 bases; unmatched bases: 5. Germline CDR1 and CDR2: KGHSH and LQKENI. This CDR3 is 16 amino acids long. CDR3 protein: CASSPDWTSGTDTQYF. The DNA of the CDR3 is TGTGCCAGCTCACCTGATTGGACTAGCGGGACAGATACGCAGTATTTT. The entire variable domain, with the rest obtained from reference TRBV18 and TRBJ2-3, is as follows: NAGVMQNPRHLVRRRGQEARLRCSPMKGHSHVYWYRQLPEEGLKFMVYLQKENIIDESGMPKERFSAEFPKEGPSILRIQQVVRGDSAAYFCASSPDWTSGTDTQYFGPGTRLTVL.

CDR3 DNA: TGTGCCAGCAGCCCCGGCGGGGTGGGGGGACAGTACTTC. Residues: CASSPGGVGGQYF. V gene TRBV11-3 combines with J gene TRBJ2-7, with D maybe TRBD2 (6 bases). V was cut by 5 bases and J by 10 bases, with 18 bases left in between. This CDR3 has 13 amino acids. The germline V gene encodes CDR1 SGHNT and CDR2 YENEEA. Combining the CDR3 with reference TRBV11-3 and TRBJ2-7 gives the whole variable domain EAGVVQSPRYKIIEKKQPVAFWCNPISGHNTLYWYLQNLGQGPELLIRYENEEAVDDSQLPKDRFSAERLKGVDSTLKIQPAELGDSAVYLCASSPGGVGGQYFGPGTRLTVT.

This clone was counted once. Here the CDR3 reads CASSPSGTSPGELFF. The CDR3 DNA follows: TGTGCCAGCAGTCCTTCCGGGACTAGCCCCGGGGAGCTGTTTTTT. This chain connects TRBV6-4 to TRBJ2-2; 9 positions agree with TRBD2. Germline values: CDR1 MRHNA, CDR2 SNTAGT. The J segment lost 6 bases and the V segment lost 5 bases, leaving 7 bases of the junction unmatched. The CDR3 length is 15 residues.

The CDR3 nucleotides are TGCAGCGGCTCCGGGACAGCAGGCTACGAGCAGTACTTC. It codes for CSGSGTAGYEQYF. The V gene is TRBV29-1, the J gene TRBJ2-7; TRBD1 agrees at 7 bases. The CDR3 length is 13 residues. Germline V gene lookup returns CDR1 SQVTM and CDR2 ANQGSEA. V lost 7 bases, J lost 3 bases, and 9 bases stayed unmatched.

The chain joins TRBV12-5 to TRBJ2-5; possible D gene TRBD2, 5 bases. The germline V gene encodes CDR1 LGHNT and CDR2 FRNRAP. The V end was cut by 5 bases, the J end by 4 bases, with 11 bases between. This CDR3 is built from 13 residues. CDR3 bases: TGTGCTAGTGGTCGATCAGAGGGAGAGACCCAGTACTTC. Protein sequence: CASGRSEGETQYF.

The gene calls are TRBV27 and TRBJ2-7; 12 bases line up with TRBD2. This CDR3 has 15 residues. The germline gives CDR1 MNHEY, CDR2 SMNVEV (reference sequence). J gave up 5 bases and V 4 bases, and 6 bases lay outside the gene matches. CDR3 DNA: TGTGCCAGCAGTTCCTTACTAGCGGGAGGTGACGAGCAGTACTTC. Translating it yields CASSSLLAGGDEQYF.

The J gene is TRBJ2-2, the V gene TRBV9; 14 positions match TRBD2. Germline trimming cut 3 bases from V and 4 bases from J; bases unmatched to any gene: 5. The CDR3 is made up of 17 amino acids. Germline-derived CDR1 and CDR2 are SGDLS and YYNGEE. CDR3 region: CASSERTSGRITGELFF. CDR3 sequence (DNA): TGTGCCAGCAGCGAACGGACTAGCGGGAGGATCACCGGGGAGCTGTTTTTT.

The rearrangement joins TRBV28 to TRBJ2-6; 9 bases match TRBD1. Germline loops: CDR1 MDHEN, CDR2 SYDVKM. The CDR3 is made up of 15 amino acids. V gave up 11 bases and J gave up 3 bases; unmatched junction bases: 8. In DNA, the CDR3 is TGTGCCGCCTCGACAGGGGGTAGTGGGGCCAACGTCCTGACTTTC. It is translated as CAASTGGSGANVLTF. Filled out from reference TRBV28 and TRBJ2-6, the complete variable domain reads DVKVTQSSRYLVKRTGEKVFLECVQDMDHENMFWYRQDPGLGLRLIYFSYDVKMKEKGDIPEGYSVSREKKERFSLILESASTNQTSMYLCAASTGGSGANVLTFGAGSRLTVL.

The chain couples TRBV19 to TRBJ2-2, with TRBD2 matching 9 bases. The CDR3 length is 14 residues. Germline CDR1 LNHDA, CDR2 SQIVND (reference sequence). V trimming: 8 bases; J trimming: 4 bases; junction bases outside the gene matches: 5. In DNA form, the CDR3 reads TGTGCCAGTTCCGGGACTAGCCCCACCGGGGAGCTGTTTTTT. Translated: CASSGTSPTGELFF.

This sequence joins TRBV27 and TRBJ2-7; D remains unclear. V gave up 2 bases and J gave up 4 bases, with 15 bases separating them. The germline CDR1 and CDR2 sequences are MNHEY and SMNVEV (reference sequence). The CDR3 consists of 15 residues. The CDR3 sequence is CASSLVGRPAYEQYF. In DNA, the CDR3 is TGTGCCAGCAGTTTAGTCGGCAGGCCTGCATACGAGCAGTACTTC.

The chain uses TRBV11-3 and TRBJ2-3, with D possibly matching TRBD2 (6 bases). The CDR3 covers 14 residues. Germline-derived CDR1 and CDR2 are SGHNT and YENEEA. V was shortened by 1 base and J by 2 bases, with 7 bases between the two germline ends. The CDR3 loop reads CASSLAGATDTQYF. The CDR3 nucleotides read TGTGCCAGCAGCTTAGCGGGAGCCACAGATACGCAGTATTTT.